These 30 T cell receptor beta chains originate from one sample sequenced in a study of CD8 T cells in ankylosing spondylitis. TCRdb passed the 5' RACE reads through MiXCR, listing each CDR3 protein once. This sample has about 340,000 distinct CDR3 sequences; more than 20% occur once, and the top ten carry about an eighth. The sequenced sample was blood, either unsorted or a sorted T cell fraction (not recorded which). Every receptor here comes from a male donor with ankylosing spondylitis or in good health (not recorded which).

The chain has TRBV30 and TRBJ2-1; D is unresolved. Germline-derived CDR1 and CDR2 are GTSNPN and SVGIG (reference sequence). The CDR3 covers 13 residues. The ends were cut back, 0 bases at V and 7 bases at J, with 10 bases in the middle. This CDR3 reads CAWSVGKANEQFF. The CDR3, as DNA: TGTGCCTGGAGTGTCGGCAAGGCGAATGAGCAGTTCTTC. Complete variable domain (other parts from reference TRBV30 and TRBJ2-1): SQTIHQWPATLVQPVGSPLSLECTVEGTSNPNLYWYRQAAGRGLQLLFYSVGIGQISSEVPQNLSASRPQDRQFILSSKKLLLSDSGFYLCAWSVGKANEQFFGPGTRLTVL.

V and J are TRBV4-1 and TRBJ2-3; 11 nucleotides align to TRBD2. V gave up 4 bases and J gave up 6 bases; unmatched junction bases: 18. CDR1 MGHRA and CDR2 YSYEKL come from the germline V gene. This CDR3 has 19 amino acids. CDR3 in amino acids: CASSPYLAGGLGHVDTQYF. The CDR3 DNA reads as TGCGCCAGCAGCCCCTATCTAGCGGGGGGTTTAGGCCATGTGGATACGCAGTATTTT.

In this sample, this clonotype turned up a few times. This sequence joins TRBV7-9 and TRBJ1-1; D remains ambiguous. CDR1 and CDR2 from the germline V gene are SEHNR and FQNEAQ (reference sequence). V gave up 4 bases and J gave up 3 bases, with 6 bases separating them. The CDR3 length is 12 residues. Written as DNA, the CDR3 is TGTGCCAGCAGCTATATGGACACTGAAGCTTTCTTT. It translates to CASSYMDTEAFF.

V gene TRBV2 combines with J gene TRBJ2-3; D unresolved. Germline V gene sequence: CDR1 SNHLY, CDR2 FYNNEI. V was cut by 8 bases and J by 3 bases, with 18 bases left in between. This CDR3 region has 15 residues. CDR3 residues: CASPSSGAGTDTQYF. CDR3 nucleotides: TGTGCCAGCCCTTCCTCCGGAGCCGGAACAGATACGCAGTATTTT.

The CDR3 is CASSKLTTDLNSPLHF. The CDR3 DNA sequence: TGTGCCAGCAGTAAACTCACGACAGACCTTAATTCACCCCTCCACTTT. This chain uses TRBV27 with TRBJ1-6; a weak D match, TRBD1 (5 bases). Germline V CDR1 and CDR2: MNHEY, SMNVEV (reference sequence). V lost 5 bases, J lost 6 bases, and 17 bases lay in between. The CDR3 is 16 residues long.

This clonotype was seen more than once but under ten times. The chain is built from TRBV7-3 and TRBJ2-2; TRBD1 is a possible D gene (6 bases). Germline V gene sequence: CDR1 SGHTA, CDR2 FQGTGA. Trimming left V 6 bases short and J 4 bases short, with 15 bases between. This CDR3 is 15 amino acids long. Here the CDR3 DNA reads TGTGCCAGCAGACCCACCGGGACAACCACCGGGGAGCTGTTTTTT. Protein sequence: CASRPTGTTTGELFF.

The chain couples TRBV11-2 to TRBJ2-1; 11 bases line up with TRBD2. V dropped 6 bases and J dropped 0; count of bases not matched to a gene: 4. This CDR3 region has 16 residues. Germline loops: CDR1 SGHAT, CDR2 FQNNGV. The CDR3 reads CASRQTSGVSYNEQFF. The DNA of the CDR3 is TGTGCCAGCAGACAGACTAGCGGGGTCTCCTACAATGAGCAGTTCTTC.

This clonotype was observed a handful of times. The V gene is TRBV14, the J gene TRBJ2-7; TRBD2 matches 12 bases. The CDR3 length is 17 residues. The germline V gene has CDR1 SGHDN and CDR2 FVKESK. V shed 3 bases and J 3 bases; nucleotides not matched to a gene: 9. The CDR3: CASSQRLGLAGIYEQYF. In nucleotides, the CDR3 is TGTGCCAGCAGCCAGAGACTAGGACTAGCGGGGATCTACGAGCAGTACTTC.

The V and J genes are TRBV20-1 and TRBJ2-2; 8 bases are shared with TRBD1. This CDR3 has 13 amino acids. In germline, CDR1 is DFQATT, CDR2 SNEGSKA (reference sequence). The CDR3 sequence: CSATGVNTGELFF. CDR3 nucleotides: TGCAGCGCGACAGGGGTGAACACCGGGGAGCTGTTTTTT.

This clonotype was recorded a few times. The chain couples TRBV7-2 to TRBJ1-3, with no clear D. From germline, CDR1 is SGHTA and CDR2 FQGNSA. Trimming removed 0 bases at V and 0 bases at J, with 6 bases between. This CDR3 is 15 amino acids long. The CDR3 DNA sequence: TGTGCCAGCAGCTTAGCGGGGTACTCTGGAAACACCATATATTTT. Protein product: CASSLAGYSGNTIYF.

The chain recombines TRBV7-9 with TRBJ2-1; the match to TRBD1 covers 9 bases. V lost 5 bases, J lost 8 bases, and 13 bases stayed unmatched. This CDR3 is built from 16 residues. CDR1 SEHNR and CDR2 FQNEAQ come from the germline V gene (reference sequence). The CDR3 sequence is CASSPGHGQGFYEQFF. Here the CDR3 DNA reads TGTGCCAGCAGCCCCGGTCATGGACAGGGGTTCTATGAGCAGTTCTTC.

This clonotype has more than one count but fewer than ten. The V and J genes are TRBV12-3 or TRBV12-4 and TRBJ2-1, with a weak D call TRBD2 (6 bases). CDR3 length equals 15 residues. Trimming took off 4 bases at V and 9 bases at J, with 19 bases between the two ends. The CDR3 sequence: CASSSDETRFVEQFF. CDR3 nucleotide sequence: TGTGCCAGCAGTTCCGACGAGACTAGGTTTGTTGAGCAGTTCTTC.

The CDR3 protein is CASSEYAVGQPQHF. The CDR3 bases are TGTGCCAGCAGTGAATATGCGGTGGGGCAGCCCCAGCATTTT. This rearrangement joins TRBV2 to TRBJ1-5; the D is unclear. CDR3 size: 14 residues. The germline V gene has CDR1 SNHLY and CDR2 FYNNEI. The V end lost 2 bases, the J end lost 7 bases, and 12 bases lay between the germline ends.

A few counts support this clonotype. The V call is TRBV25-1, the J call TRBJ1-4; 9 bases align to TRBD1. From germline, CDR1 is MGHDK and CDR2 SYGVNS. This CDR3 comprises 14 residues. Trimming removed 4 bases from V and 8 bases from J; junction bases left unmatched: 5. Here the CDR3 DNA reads TGTGCCAGCAGTGTTGGACAGGGGTTAGAAAAACTGTTTTTT. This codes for CASSVGQGLEKLFF.

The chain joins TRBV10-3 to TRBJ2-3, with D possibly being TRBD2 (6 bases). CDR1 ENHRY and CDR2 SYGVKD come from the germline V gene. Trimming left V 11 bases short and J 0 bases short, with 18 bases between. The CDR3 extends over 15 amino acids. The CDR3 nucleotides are TGTGCCGTCACCCTGGACGGGACTAGCACAGATACGCAGTATTTT. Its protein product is CAVTLDGTSTDTQYF.

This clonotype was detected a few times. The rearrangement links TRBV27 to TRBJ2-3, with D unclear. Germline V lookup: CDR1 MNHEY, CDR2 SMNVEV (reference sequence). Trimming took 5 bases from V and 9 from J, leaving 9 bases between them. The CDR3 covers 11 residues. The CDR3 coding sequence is TGTGCCAGCAGTGGGCTGGAGACGCAGTATTTT. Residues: CASSGLETQYF.

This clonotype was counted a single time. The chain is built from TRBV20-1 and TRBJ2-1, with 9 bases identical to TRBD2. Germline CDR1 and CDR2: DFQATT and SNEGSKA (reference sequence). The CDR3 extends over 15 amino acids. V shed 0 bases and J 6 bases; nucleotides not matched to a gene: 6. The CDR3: CSAREPGRGGNEQFF. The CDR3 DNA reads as TGCAGTGCTAGAGAGCCGGGGCGGGGGGGCAATGAGCAGTTCTTC.

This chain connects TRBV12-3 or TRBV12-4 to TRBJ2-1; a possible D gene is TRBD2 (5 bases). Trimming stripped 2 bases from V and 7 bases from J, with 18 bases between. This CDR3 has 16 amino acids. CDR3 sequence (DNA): TGTGCCAGCAGTTTAAGGGCTGACTATCTGATGAATGAGCAGTTCTTC. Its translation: CASSLRADYLMNEQFF.

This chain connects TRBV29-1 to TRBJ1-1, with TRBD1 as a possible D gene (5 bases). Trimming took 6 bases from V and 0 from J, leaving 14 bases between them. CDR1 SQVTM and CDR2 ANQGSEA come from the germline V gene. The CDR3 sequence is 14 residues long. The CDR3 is CSVTQGTVNTEAFF. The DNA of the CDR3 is TGCAGCGTCACCCAAGGGACGGTGAACACTGAAGCTTTCTTT. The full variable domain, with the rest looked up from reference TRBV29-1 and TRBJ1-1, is SAVISQKPSRDICQRGTSLTIQCQVDSQVTMMFWYRQQPGQSLTLIATANQGSEATYESGFVIDKFPISRPNLTFSTLTVSNMSPEDSSIYLCSVTQGTVNTEAFFGQGTRLTVV.

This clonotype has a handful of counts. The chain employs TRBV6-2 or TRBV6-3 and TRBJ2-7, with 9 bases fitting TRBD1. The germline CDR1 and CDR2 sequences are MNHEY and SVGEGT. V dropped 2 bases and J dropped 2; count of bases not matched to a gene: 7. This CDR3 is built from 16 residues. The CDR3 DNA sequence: TGTGCCAGCAGTTACCTTCACAGGGGGCCGACCTACGAGCAGTACTTC. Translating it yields CASSYLHRGPTYEQYF.

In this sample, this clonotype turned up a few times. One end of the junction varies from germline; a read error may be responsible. The CDR3 is CASVTGTGGYSEQFF. DNA for the CDR3: TGTGCCAGCGTGACCGGGACAGGGGGGTACAGTGAGCAGTTCTTC. The chain has TRBV12-3 or TRBV12-4 and TRBJ2-1; TRBD1 matches 11 bases. The CDR3 covers 15 residues.

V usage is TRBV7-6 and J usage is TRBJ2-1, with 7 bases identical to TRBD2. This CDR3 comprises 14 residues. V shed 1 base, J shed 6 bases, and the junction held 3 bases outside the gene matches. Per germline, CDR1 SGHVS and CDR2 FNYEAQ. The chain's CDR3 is CASSLGGRPNEQFF. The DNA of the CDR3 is TGTGCCAGCAGCTTAGGCGGGAGACCCAATGAGCAGTTCTTC.

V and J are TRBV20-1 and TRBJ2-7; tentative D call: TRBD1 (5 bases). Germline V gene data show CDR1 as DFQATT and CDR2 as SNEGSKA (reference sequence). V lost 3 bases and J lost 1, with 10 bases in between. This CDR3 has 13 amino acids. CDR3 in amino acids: CSARGPTSYEQYF. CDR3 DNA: TGCAGTGCTAGGGGGCCGACTTCCTACGAGCAGTACTTC.

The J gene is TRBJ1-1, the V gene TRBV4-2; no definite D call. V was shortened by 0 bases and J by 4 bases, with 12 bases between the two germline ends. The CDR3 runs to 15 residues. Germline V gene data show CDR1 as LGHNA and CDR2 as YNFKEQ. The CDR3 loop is CASSQERGVGTEAFF. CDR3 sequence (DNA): TGTGCCAGCAGCCAAGAGCGCGGGGTCGGCACTGAAGCTTTCTTT.

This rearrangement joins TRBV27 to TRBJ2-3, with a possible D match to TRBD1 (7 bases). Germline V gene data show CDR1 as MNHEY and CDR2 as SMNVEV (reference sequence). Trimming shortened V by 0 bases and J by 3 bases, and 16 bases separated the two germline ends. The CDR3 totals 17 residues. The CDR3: CASSLSIVAGGTDTQYF. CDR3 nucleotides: TGTGCCAGCAGTTTATCGATCGTGGCAGGGGGGACAGATACGCAGTATTTT.

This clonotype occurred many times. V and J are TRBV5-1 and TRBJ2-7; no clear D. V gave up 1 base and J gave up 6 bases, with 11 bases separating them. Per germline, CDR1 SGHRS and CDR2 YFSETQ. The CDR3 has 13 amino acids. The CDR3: CASSLNPTLEQYF. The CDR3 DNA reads TGCGCCAGCAGCTTGAACCCGACGCTCGAGCAGTACTTC.

The CDR3 DNA sequence: TGCAGCGGCCGGGGACAACTCGGCATGAACACTGAAGCTTTCTTT. Translating gives CSGRGQLGMNTEAFF. V is TRBV29-1 and J is TRBJ1-1; weak D call: TRBD1 (6 bases). Germline CDR1 SQVTM, CDR2 ANQGSEA. Deletions cut 7 bases from V and 0 bases from J, with 18 bases between. The CDR3 spans 15 residues.

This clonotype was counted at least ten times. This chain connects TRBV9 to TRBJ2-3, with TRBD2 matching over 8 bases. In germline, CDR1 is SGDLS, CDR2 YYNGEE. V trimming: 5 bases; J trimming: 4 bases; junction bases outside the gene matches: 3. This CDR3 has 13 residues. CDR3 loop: CASSAGGADTQYF. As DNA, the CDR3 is TGTGCCAGCAGTGCCGGGGGGGCAGATACGCAGTATTTT.

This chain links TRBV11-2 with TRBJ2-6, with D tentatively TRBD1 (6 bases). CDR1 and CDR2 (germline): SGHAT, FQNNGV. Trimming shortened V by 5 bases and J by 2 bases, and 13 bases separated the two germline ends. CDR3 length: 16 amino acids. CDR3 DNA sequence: TGTGCCAGCAGCCCAAGGACAGTGGCTGGGGCCAACGTCCTGACTTTC. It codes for CASSPRTVAGANVLTF.

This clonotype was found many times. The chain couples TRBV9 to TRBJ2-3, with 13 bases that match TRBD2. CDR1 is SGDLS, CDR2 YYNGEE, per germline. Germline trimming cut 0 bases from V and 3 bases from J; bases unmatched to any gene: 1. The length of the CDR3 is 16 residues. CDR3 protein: CASSVGLAGGTDTQYF. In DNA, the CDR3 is TGTGCCAGCAGCGTAGGACTAGCGGGGGGTACAGATACGCAGTATTTT.